Sequencing of this T cell receptor beta chain was carried out in a study of blood T cells in healthy people across ages. Study-wide results and caveats: With unsorted PBMCs, a conclusive comparison of naive versus antigen-experienced cells was not possible. Per-million-T-cell TCR beta diversity fell roughly linearly with age.

Every sample gave at least 5 micrograms of total RNA when it was extracted. A second PCR of about 7 to 11 cycles used a sample-barcoded 5' primer and a J-beta primer mix. TCRdb re-called the 5' RACE reads through MiXCR, storing one row per CDR3 protein. The data hold over a million distinct CDR3 sequences, with 35% to 50% observed a single time. This clonotype has a single count. Its cognate antigen is unknown. This CDR3 contains 15 residues. The germline CDR1 and CDR2 sequences are SGHTA and FQGNSA. The chain recombines TRBV7-2 with TRBJ2-4; the D is unclear. The J call is doubtful: the DNA matches TRBJ2-7 better. The sequencing sample was made of blood. This TCR came from an older woman in good health. CDR3 residues: CASSAATGASHEQYF. CDR3 coding DNA: TGTGCCAGCAGCGCGGCGACTGGCGCTAGTCACGAGCAGTACTTC.